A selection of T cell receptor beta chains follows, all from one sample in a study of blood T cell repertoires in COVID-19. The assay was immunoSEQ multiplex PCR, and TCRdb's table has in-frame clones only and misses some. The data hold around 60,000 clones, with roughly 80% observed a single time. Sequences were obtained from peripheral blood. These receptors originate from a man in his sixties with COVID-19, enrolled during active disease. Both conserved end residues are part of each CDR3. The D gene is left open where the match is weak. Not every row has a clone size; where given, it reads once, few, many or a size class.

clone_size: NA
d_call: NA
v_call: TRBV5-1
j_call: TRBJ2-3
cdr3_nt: TGCGCCAGCAGCTTGGAGCGGAGAAACACAGATACGCAGTATTTT
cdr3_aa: CASSLERRNTDTQYF

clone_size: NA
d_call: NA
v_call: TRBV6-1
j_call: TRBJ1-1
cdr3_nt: TGTGCCAGCAGTGAAAGGGGTGGGGTGAACTTC
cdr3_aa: CASSERGGVNF

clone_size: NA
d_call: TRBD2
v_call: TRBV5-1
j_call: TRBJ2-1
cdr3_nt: TGCGCCAGCAGCTTGGCCCTCGTTGCGGGAGGAGGTGAGCAGTTCTTC
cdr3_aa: CASSLALVAGGGEQFF

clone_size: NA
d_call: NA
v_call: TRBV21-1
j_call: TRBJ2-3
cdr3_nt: TGTGCCAGCAGCAAAAAAGGGGGTTTAACTAGCGGGGATGACACAGATACGCAGTATTTT
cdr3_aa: CASSKKGGLTSGDDTDTQYF

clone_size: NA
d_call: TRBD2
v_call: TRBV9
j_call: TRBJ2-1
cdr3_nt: TGTGCCAGCAGCGCCCTCGGGGGGGCTTATAACAATGAGCAGTTCTTC
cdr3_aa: CASSALGGAYNNEQFF

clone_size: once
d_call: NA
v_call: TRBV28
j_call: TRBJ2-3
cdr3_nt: TGTGCCAGCAGTTTAACAGGGTGGTTTCATACGCAGTATTTT
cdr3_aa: CASSLTGWFHTQYF

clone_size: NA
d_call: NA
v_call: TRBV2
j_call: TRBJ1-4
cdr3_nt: TGTGCCAGCAGCTTAAACCCCTCGCCGGGCGGGAAACTGTTTTTT
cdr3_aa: CASSLNPSPGGKLFF

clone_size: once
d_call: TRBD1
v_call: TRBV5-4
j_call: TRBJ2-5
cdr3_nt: TGTGCCAGCAGCACTGACCGGACAGGGGGAGAGACCCAGTACTTC
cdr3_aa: CASSTDRTGGETQYF

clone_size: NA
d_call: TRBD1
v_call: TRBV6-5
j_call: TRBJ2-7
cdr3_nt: TGTGCCAGCACCAGGGGGTCATACGAGCAGTACTTC
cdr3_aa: CASTRGSYEQYF

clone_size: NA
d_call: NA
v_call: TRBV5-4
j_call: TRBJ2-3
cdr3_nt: TGTGCCAGCAGTAACTCCGCCGGGACTGACTACACAGATACGCAGTATTTT
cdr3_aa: CASSNSAGTDYTDTQYF

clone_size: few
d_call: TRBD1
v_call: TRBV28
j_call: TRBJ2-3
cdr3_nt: TGTGCCAGCAGAACAGGGGGCGGGAGATCGGATACGCAGTATTTT
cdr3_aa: CASRTGGGRSDTQYF

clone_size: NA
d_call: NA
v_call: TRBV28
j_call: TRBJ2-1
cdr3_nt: TGTGCCAGCAGTTTATTAGTATCTGAGCAGTTCTTC
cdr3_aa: CASSLLVSEQFF

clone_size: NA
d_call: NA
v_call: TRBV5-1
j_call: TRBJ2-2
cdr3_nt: TGCGCCAGCAGCTTGTCGGTCGGAGCCGGGGAGCTGTTTTTT
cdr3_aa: CASSLSVGAGELFF

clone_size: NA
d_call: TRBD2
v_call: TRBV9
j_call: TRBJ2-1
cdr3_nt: TGTGCCAGCAGCGTAGGGGAGACTAGCGGCAGACTCTTCCCCAATGAGCAGTTCTTC
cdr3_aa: CASSVGETSGRLFPNEQFF

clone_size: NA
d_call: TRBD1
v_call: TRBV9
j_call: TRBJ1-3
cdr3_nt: TGTGCCAGCAGCGTAGACAGTCAGGGGGTAAACACCATATATTTT
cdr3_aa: CASSVDSQGVNTIYF

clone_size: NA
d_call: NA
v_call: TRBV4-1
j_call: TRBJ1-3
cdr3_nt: TGCGCCAGCAGCCCCGGGTCGGGGGGCTACTCTGGAAACACCATATATTTT
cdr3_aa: CASSPGSGGYSGNTIYF

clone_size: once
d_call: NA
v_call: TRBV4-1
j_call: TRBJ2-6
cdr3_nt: TGCGCCAGCAGCCAAGAAACATCGTCTGGGGCCAACGTCCTGACTTTC
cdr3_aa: CASSQETSSGANVLTF

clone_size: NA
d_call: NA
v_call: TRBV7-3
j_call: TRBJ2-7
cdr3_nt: TGTGCCAGCAGCTTAAATGCGGGACAGGGACTAGGGGAGCAGTACTTC
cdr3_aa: CASSLNAGQGLGEQYF

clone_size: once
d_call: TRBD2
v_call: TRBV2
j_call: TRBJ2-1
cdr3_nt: TGTGCCAGCAGTGGGAATTCGGGGGGGCTTCGTAATGAGCAGTTCTTC
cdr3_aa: CASSGNSGGLRNEQFF

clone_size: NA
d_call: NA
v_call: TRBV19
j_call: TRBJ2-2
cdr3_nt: TGTGCCATAAAGGGAGGTCCCGGGGAGCTGTTTTTT
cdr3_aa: CAIKGGPGELFF

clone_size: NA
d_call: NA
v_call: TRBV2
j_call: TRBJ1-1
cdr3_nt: TGTGCCAGCAGTGAAGCGAACATCAGGGACACTGAAGCTTTCTTT
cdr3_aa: CASSEANIRDTEAFF

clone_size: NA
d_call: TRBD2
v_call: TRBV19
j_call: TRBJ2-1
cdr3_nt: TGTGCCAGTAGCGACGCCATGGGTGCGGGGGGCCATGAGCAGTTCTTC
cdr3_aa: CASSDAMGAGGHEQFF

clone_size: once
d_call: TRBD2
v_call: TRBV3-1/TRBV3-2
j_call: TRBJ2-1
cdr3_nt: TGTGCCAGCAGCCATTTAGCGGGGGCAACGGATGAGCAGTTCTTC
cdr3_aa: CASSHLAGATDEQFF

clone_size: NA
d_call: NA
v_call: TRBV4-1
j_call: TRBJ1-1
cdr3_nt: TGCGCCAGCAGCCACGGGCCAGGGTTGAACACTGAAGCTTTCTTT
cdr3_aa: CASSHGPGLNTEAFF

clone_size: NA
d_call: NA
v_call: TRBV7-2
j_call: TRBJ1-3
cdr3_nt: TGTGCCAGCATCCAAGGAGGGGGGGCAGGAAACACCATATATTTT
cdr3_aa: CASIQGGGAGNTIYF

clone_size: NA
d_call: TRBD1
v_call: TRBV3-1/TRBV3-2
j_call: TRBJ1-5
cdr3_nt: TGTGCCAGCGGTATCACAGGGGAAGCCAATCAGCCCCAGCATTTT
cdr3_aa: CASGITGEANQPQHF

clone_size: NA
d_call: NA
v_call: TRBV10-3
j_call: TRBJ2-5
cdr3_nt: TGTGCCATCAGTGGTAAACGGGAAGAGACCCAGTACTTC
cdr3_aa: CAISGKREETQYF

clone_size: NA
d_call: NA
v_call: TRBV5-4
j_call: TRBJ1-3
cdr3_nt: TGTGCCAGCAGCCATGGAGGTGATGCCGTTTCTGGAAACACCATATATTTT
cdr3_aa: CASSHGGDAVSGNTIYF

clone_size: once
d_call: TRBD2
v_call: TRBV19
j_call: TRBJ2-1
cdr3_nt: TGTGCCAGTAGTATCTCCGGGACTAGCGGGAGCATTGAGCAGTTCTTC
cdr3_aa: CASSISGTSGSIEQFF

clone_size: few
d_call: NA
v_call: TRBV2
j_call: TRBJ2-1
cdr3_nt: TGTGCCAGCAGGAACTTTGGGGGGAGAGAGCAGTTCTTC
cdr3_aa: CASRNFGGREQFF

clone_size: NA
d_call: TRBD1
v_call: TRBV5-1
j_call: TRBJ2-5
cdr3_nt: TGCGCCAGCAGCCTCGGACAGGGGGGGGAGACCCAGTACTTC
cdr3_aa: CASSLGQGGETQYF

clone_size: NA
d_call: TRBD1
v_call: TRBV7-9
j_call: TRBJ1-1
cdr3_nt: TGTGCCCTACGCGGGACAGGTATGAACACTGAAGCTTTCTTT
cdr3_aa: CALRGTGMNTEAFF

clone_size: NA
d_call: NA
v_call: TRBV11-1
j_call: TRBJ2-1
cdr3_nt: TGTGCCAGCAGCCAGGGAAGCGGGTACTATGAGCAGTTCTTC
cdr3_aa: CASSQGSGYYEQFF

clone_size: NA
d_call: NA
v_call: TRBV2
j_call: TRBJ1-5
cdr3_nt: TGTGCCAGCACTCAGGATAGCAATCAGCCCCAGCATTTT
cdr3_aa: CASTQDSNQPQHF

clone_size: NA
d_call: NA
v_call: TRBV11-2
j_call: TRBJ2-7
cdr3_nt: TGTGCCAGCAGCTTAAGAGACAGGATCTACTACGAGCAGTACTTC
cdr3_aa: CASSLRDRIYYEQYF

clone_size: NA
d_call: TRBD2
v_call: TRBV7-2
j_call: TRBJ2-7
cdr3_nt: TGTGCCAGCAACCACCGTATAGCGGGAGGGCCCATCGAGCAGTACTTC
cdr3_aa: CASNHRIAGGPIEQYF

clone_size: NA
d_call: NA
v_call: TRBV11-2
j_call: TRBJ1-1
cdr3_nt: TGTGCCAGCAGCTTAGGTCCGGGGATGAACACTGAAGCTTTCTTT
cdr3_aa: CASSLGPGMNTEAFF

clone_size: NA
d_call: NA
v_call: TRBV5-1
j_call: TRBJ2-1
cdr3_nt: TGCGCCAGCAGCTTGCAGGGGTTGAGCTCCTACAATGAGCAGTTCTTC
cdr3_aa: CASSLQGLSSYNEQFF

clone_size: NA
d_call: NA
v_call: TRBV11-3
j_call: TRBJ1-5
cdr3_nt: TGTGCCAGCAGCTTAGAGCTTCAGGATCAGCCCCAGCATTTT
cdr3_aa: CASSLELQDQPQHF

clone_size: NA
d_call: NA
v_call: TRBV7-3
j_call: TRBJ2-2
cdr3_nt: TGTGCCAGCAGCCCGCCGGGGGTGAACACCGGGGAGCTGTTTTTT
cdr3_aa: CASSPPGVNTGELFF

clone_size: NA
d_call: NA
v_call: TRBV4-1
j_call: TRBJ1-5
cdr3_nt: TGCGCCAGCAGCCAAGGTAGGGGTCGGGGCAATCAGCCCCAGCATTTT
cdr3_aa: CASSQGRGRGNQPQHF

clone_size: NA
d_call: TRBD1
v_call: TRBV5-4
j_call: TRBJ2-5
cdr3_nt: TGTGCCAGCAGCTGGGACAGGGATTCAGGGGCCCAGTACTTC
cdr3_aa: CASSWDRDSGAQYF

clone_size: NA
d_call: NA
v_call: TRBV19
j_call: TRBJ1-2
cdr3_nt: TGTGCCAGTAGGTTGGGCAACTATGGCTACACCTTC
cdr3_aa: CASRLGNYGYTF

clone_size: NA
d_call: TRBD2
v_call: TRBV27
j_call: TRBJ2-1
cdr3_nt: TGTGCCAGCAGTCGCCACCGGGACGGACGACTAGCGGAAACCTACAATGAGCAGTTCTTC
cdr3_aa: CASSRHRDGRLAETYNEQFF

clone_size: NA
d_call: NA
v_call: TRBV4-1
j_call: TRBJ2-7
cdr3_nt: TGCGCCAGCAGCCAAGATCTCTCTGAGAGCTCCTACGAGCAGTACTTC
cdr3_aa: CASSQDLSESSYEQYF

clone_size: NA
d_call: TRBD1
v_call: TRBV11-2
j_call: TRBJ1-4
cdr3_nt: TGTGCCAGCAGCCAAACAGGGGGCGAGGCTGAAAAACTGTTTTTT
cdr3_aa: CASSQTGGEAEKLFF

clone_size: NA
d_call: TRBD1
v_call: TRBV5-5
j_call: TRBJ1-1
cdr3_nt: TGTGCCAGCAGCTTGGTGACAGGGGCCTCGAACACTGAAGCTTTCTTT
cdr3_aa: CASSLVTGASNTEAFF

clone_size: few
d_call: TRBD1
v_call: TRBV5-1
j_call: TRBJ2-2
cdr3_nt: TGCGCCAGCAGCTTGCAAGTGGACAGGGGGACCGGGGAGCTGTTTTTT
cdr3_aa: CASSLQVDRGTGELFF

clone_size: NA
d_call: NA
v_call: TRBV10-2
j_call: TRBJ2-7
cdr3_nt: TGCGCCAGCAGTGACCCACGAACAGGGCCCGACTCCTACGAGCAGTACTTC
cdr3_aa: CASSDPRTGPDSYEQYF